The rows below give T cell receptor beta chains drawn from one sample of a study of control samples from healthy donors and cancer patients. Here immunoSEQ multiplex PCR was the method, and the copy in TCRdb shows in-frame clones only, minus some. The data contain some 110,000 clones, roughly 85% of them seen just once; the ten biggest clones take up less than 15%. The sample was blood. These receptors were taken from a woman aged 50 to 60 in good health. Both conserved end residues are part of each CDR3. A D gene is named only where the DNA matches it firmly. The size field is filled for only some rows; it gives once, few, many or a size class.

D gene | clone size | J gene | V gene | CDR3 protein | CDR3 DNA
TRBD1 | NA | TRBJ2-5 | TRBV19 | CASSASSTGAWETQYF | TGTGCCAGTAGTGCGTCGTCAACAGGGGCTTGGGAGACCCAGTACTTC
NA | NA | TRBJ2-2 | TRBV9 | CASSITSPGELFF | TGTGCCAGCAGCATTACTAGCCCCGGGGAGCTGTTTTTT
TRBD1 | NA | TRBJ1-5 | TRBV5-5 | CASSLSNRDRVLSQPQHF | TGTGCCAGCAGCTTGTCCAACCGGGACAGGGTTCTCTCCCAGCCCCAGCATTTT
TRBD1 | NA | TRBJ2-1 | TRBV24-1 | CATSDSKTGAHEQFF | TGTGCCACCAGTGATTCGAAGACAGGGGCTCATGAGCAGTTCTTC
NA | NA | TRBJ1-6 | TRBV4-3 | CASSQDWGDNSPLHF | TGCGCCAGCAGCCAAGATTGGGGAGATAATTCACCCCTCCACTTT
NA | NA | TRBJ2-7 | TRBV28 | CASTVSTRIYEQYF | TGTGCCAGCACTGTCTCCACCAGGATCTACGAGCAGTACTTC
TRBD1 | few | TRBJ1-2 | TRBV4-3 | CASSQEIGDRGLSGGYTF | TGCGCCAGCAGCCAAGAAATTGGAGACAGGGGGCTTTCTGGTGGCTACACCTTC
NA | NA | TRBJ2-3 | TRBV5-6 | CASSPGVSSTDTQYF | TGTGCCAGCAGCCCAGGGGTCTCTAGCACAGATACGCAGTATTTT
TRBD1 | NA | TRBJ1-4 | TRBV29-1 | CSVEKGGGEKLFF | TGCAGCGTTGAAAAAGGGGGCGGTGAAAAACTGTTTTTT
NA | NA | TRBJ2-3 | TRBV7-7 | CASSPNERHTDTQYF | TGTGCTAGCAGCCCCAACGAGCGGCACACAGATACGCAGTATTTT
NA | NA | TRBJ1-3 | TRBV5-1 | CASSTGTAGNTIYF | TGCGCCAGCAGCACCGGGACGGCGGGCAACACCATATATTTT
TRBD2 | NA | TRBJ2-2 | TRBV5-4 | CASSLPSGETGELFF | TGTGCCAGCAGCTTGCCTAGCGGAGAGACCGGGGAGCTGTTTTTT
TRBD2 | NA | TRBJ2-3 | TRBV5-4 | CASSLAGGLADTQYF | TGTGCCAGCAGCTTGGCGGGGGGGCTGGCAGATACGCAGTATTTT
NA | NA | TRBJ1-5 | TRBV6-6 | CASSLTRLSNQPQHF | TGTGCCAGCAGTTTAACTAGACTTTCGAATCAGCCCCAGCATTTT
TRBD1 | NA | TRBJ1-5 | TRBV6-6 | CASSPGQGGFSNQPQHF | TGTGCCAGCAGTCCTGGACAGGGGGGTTTTAGCAATCAGCCCCAGCATTTT
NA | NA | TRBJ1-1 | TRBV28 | CASIEGARTEAFF | TGTGCCAGCATTGAGGGTGCGCGCACTGAAGCTTTCTTT
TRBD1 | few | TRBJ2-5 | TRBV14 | CASSQDVGQDETQYF | TGTGCCAGCAGCCAAGACGTAGGACAGGATGAGACCCAGTACTTC
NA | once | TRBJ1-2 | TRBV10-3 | CAISESSSNYGYTF | TGTGCCATCAGTGAGTCTTCCAGTAACTATGGCTACACCTTC
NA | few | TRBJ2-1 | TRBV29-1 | CSVERGGPLVYNEQFF | TGCAGCGTTGAACGTGGGGGGCCGCTTGTCTACAATGAGCAGTTCTTC
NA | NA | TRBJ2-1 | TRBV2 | CASSELVGVNNEQFF | TGTGCCAGCAGTGAATTGGTGGGGGTAAACAATGAGCAGTTCTTC
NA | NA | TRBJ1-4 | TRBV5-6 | CASSENGRATNEKLFF | TGTGCCAGCAGCGAAAACGGACGCGCAACTAATGAAAAACTGTTTTTT
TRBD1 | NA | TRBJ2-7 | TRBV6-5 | CASSRVGQAYF | TGTGCCAGCAGCAGAGTAGGACAGGCGTACTTC
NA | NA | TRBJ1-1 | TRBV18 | CASSPFQHGTEAFF | TGTGCCAGCTCACCGTTCCAGCATGGCACTGAAGCTTTCTTT
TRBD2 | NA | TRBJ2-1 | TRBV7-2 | CASSAGLAGGNEQFF | TGTGCCAGCAGCGCGGGACTAGCGGGAGGTAATGAGCAGTTCTTC
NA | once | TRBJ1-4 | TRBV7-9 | CASSLGGQGSEKLFF | TGTGCCAGCAGCTTAGGCGGTCAGGGAAGTGAAAAACTGTTTTTT
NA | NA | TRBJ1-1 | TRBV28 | CASNKAGVNTEAFF | TGTGCCAGCAACAAAGCCGGGGTGAACACTGAAGCTTTCTTT
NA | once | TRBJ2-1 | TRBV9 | CASSVVDGDEQFF | TGTGCCAGCAGCGTAGTAGATGGAGATGAGCAGTTCTTC
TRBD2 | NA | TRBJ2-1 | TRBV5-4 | CASSSQLSGSYSYNEQFF | TGTGCCAGCAGCTCACAGCTTAGCGGGAGTTACTCCTACAATGAGCAGTTCTTC
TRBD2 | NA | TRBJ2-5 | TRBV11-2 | CASSLGVGGRALETQYF | TGTGCCAGCAGCTTAGGAGTAGGCGGGAGGGCCTTGGAGACCCAGTACTTC